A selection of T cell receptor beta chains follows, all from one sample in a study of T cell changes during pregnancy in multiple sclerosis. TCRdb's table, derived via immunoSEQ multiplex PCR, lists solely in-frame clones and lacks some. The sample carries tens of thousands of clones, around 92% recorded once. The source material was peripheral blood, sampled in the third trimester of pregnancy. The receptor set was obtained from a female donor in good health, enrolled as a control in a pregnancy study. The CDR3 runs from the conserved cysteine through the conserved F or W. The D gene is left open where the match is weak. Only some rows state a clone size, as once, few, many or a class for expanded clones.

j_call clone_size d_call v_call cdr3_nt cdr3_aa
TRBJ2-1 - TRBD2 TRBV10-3 TGTGCCATCAGCGAGACTAGCGGGGTTAACAATGAGCAGTTCTTC CAISETSGVNNEQFF
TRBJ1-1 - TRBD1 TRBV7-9 TGTGCCAGCAGCTATAGGGACAGACCCATGAACACTGAAGCTTTCTTT CASSYRDRPMNTEAFF
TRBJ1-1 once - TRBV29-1 TGCAGCGTTGAAGTACGACGACTATGGAACACTGAAGCTTTCTTT CSVEVRRLWNTEAFF
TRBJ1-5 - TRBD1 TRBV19 TGTGCCAGTAGTCCCAGGGACAGGGCGAGCAATCAGCCCCAGCATTTT CASSPRDRASNQPQHF
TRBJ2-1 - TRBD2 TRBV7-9 TGTGCCAGCAGCGGAAGCGGGAGGACCTACAATGAGCAGTTCTTC CASSGSGRTYNEQFF
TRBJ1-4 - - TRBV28 TGTGCCAGCAGTCGCCCTTCCAACAGTGAAAAACTGTTTTTT CASSRPSNSEKLFF
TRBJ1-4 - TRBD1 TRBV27 TGTGCCAGCAGACTTACAGGGGTAACTAATGAAAAACTGTTTTTT CASRLTGVTNEKLFF
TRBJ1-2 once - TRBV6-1 TGTGCCAGCAGCGCCGCCGGGACTCCAAACTATGGCTACACCTTC CASSAAGTPNYGYTF
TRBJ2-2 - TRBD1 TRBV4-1 TGCGCCAGCAGCACCCATTGGGGGACAGGTTCGGCCGGGGAGCTGTTTTTT CASSTHWGTGSAGELFF
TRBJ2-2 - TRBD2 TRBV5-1 TGCGCCAGCACCATTAATCCGGGAGGTTGGGTCACCGGGGAGCTGTTTTTT CASTINPGGWVTGELFF
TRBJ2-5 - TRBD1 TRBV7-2 TGTGCCAGCAGCAAAGACAGGGTAAATGGAGAGACCCAGTACTTC CASSKDRVNGETQYF
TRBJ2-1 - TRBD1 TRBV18 TGTGCCAGCTCACCTGACAGGGAAGTCTACAATGAGCAGTTCTTC CASSPDREVYNEQFF
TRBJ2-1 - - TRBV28 TGTGCCAGCAGCCTCCGGAATGAGCAGTTCTTC CASSLRNEQFF
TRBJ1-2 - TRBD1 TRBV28 TGTGCCAGCAGTCCCACCGGCCCCGGGACAGGGGTCGATGGCTACACCTTC CASSPTGPGTGVDGYTF
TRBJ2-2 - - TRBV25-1 TGTGCCAGCAGTGAATATATGCAGACCGGGGAGCTGTTTTTT CASSEYMQTGELFF
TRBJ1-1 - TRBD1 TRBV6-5 TGTGCCAGCAGAGGACAGGGGGCAGGGAACACTGAAGCTTTCTTT CASRGQGAGNTEAFF
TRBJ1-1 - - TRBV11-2 TGTGCCAGCAGCTTAGATGGGGGGGCTCCAACTGAAGCTTTCTTT CASSLDGGAPTEAFF
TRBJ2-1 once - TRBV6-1 TGTGCCAGCAGTGACAGCTCCTACAATGAGCAGTTCTTC CASSDSSYNEQFF
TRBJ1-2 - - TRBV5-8 TGTGCCAGCAGCCAGACGGAGGGCAGAGTGTTCGGCTACACCTTC CASSQTEGRVFGYTF
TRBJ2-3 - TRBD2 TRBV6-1 TGTGCCAGCAGTGTATGGATGGGGCAGGGAGGGGATACGCAGTATTTT CASSVWMGQGGDTQYF
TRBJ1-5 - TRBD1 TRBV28 TGTGCCAGCCAGGACCGGACAGGGAAGAGCAATCAGCCCCAGCATTTT CASQDRTGKSNQPQHF
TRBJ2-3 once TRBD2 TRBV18 TGTGCCAGCTCCCCCGTGGGCGGGGGAACAGATACGCAGTATTTT CASSPVGGGTDTQYF
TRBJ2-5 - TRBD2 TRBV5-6 TGTGCCAGCAGCTTTAGACCGGGACTAGCCCATGAGACCCAGTACTTC CASSFRPGLAHETQYF
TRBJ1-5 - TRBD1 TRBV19 TGTGCCACTAATTTACAGGGGTACAATCAGCCCCAGCATTTT CATNLQGYNQPQHF
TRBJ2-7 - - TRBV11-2 TGTGCCAGCAGCTTAGGTACAGGGTTGGAGCAGTACTTC CASSLGTGLEQYF
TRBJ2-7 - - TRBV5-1 TGCGCCAGCAGCCCCGACGTGCCCGGAGACTACGAGCAGTACTTC CASSPDVPGDYEQYF
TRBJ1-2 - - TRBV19 TGTGCCAGTAATCGCGAGGGTAGTGGCTACACCTTC CASNREGSGYTF
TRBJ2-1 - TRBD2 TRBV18 TGTGCCAGCTCACCAGTTTTCGGAGCGGGACTAGCGGGAGGGCCATCCTACAATGAGCAGTTCTTC CASSPVFGAGLAGGPSYNEQFF
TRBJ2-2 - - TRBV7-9 TGTGCCAGCAGCTCCACCCTAGCGACTAAGAACACCGGGGAGCTGTTTTTT CASSSTLATKNTGELFF
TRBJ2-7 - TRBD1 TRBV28 TGTGCCAGCAGTTATGACAGGGGAAGAAGCTCCTACGAGCAGTACTTC CASSYDRGRSSYEQYF
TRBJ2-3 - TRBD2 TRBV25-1 TGTGCCACCGGGGCTTTGGGGTTTCGGCTAGCGGCCACAGATACGCAGTATTTT CATGALGFRLAATDTQYF